Listed here are 26 T cell receptor beta chains from one sample, sequenced in a study of CD8 T cells in Susac syndrome. The RNA, about 0.45 to 1 ug, was put through reverse transcription using random hexamers. TCRdb re-derived calls from the immunoSEQ multiplex PCR reads in MiXCR, one entry per CDR3 protein. In the table there are some 170,000 distinct CDR3 sequences, about 94% of which are singletons. The sample was CD4+ T cells from PBMCs. All receptors come from a human donor in good health.

The rearrangement joins TRBV2 to TRBJ2-3, with 11 positions matching TRBD1. The V and J ends lost 4 bases and 5 bases, in that order; junction bases with no gene match: 2. Germline values: CDR1 SNHLY, CDR2 FYNNEI. The CDR3 length is 14 residues. DNA of the CDR3: TGTGCCAGCAGTGCGGGACAGGGGGGAGATACGCAGTATTTT. Translating it yields CASSAGQGGDTQYF.

This clonotype was seen only once. The V gene is TRBV25-1, the J gene TRBJ2-5; D unresolved. Looked up from germline, CDR1 is MGHDK and CDR2 is SYGVNS. This CDR3 has 14 residues. V shed 7 bases and J shed 2 bases, with 14 bases lying between them. CDR3 nucleotides: TGTGCCAGCACTGGATCGCGGCCGCAAGAGACCCAGTACTTC. Its translation is CASTGSRPQETQYF. Based on the CDR3 plus reference TRBV25-1 and TRBJ2-5, the full variable domain is EADIYQTPRYLVIGTGKKITLECSQTMGHDKMYWYQQDPGMELHLIHYSYGVNSTEKGDLSSESTVSRIRTEHFPLTLESARPSHTSQYLCASTGSRPQETQYFGPGTRLLVL.

This clonotype was recorded a few times. V usage is TRBV3-1 and J usage is TRBJ1-1; no clear D. V lost 4 bases to trimming and J lost 4 bases, with 10 bases between them. The CDR3 sequence is 13 residues long. Germline CDR1 is LGHDT and CDR2 is YNNKEL (reference sequence). The CDR3 reads CASSPREGTEAFF. The CDR3 region has the DNA TGTGCCAGCAGCCCCCGAGAAGGCACTGAAGCTTTCTTT.

This rearrangement joins TRBV9 to TRBJ2-3, with 10 bases matching TRBD2. The CDR3 is 17 residues long. Germline CDR1 SGDLS, CDR2 YYNGEE. J lost 8 bases, V lost 3 bases, and 15 bases had no gene match. In DNA, the CDR3 is TGTGCCAGCAGCGAGGAGGGTCGAGCGGGAGGGCCCGGTACGCAGTATTTT. This encodes CASSEEGRAGGPGTQYF.

This clonotype was seen just once. Here the CDR3 reads CASSYGTGVNRQFF. In DNA, the CDR3 is TGTGCCAGCAGTTACGGGACAGGGGTAAATAGGCAGTTCTTC. The chain links TRBV6-2 or TRBV6-3 to TRBJ2-1, with TRBD1 identical over 10 bases. The junction had 7 bases not matched to a gene; V was cut back by 2 bases and J by 12 bases. Germline V CDR1 and CDR2: MNHEY, SVGEGT. CDR3 size: 14 residues.

J is TRBJ1-5 and V is TRBV12-3 or TRBV12-4, with unresolved D. Between the trimmed V and J ends, which lost 6 bases and 7 bases, there was a span of 13 bases. The CDR3 covers 13 residues. The DNA of the CDR3 is TGTGCCAGCAGCCGGACTTCTTTCCAGCCCCAGCATTTT. It is translated as CASSRTSFQPQHF.

The chain links TRBV18 to TRBJ2-1; TRBD2 matches at 7 bases. Germline CDR1 KGHSH, CDR2 LQKENI. Trimming took 8 bases from V and 10 from J; bases not matched to a gene: 5. The CDR3 covers 11 residues. CDR3 sequence reads: CASGPGLEQFF. The CDR3 DNA follows: TGTGCCAGCGGACCGGGACTAGAGCAGTTCTTC.

The V gene is TRBV29-1, the J gene TRBJ2-5, with D tentatively TRBD2 (5 bases). Germline V gives CDR1 SQVTM, CDR2 ANQGSEA. The V and J ends lost 4 bases and 7 bases respectively, with 10 bases between them. The CDR3 is 11 amino acids. The CDR3 spells CSVVRSGTQYF. The CDR3 DNA sequence: TGCAGCGTTGTCCGAAGCGGGACCCAGTACTTC.

This chain links TRBV7-8 with TRBJ1-5, with 8 bases identical to TRBD1. Germline CDR1 and CDR2: SGHVS and FQNEAQ. The CDR3 runs to 15 residues. Trimming cost V 6 bases and J 3 bases; bases outside gene matches: 7. The CDR3 loop is CASSPAGGLNQPQHF. CDR3 nucleotides: TGTGCCAGCAGTCCGGCAGGGGGCCTCAATCAGCCCCAGCATTTT.

The rearrangement uses TRBV20-1 and TRBJ2-7; D possibly corresponds to TRBD1 (7 bases). From germline, CDR1 is DFQATT and CDR2 SNEGSKA (reference sequence). This CDR3 region has 14 residues. The germline V and J ends were trimmed by 1 base and 6 bases, with 16 bases remaining between them. The CDR3 DNA is TGCAGTGCTAGAGCCGAGACAGGGAGGCGCGAGCAGTACTTC. It yields the protein CSARAETGRREQYF.

This clonotype has just a few counts. The chain carries TRBV6-5 and TRBJ2-2, with unresolved D. This CDR3 spans 14 amino acids. V lost 2 bases and J lost 5, with 9 bases in between. Germline CDR1 MNHEY, CDR2 SVGAGI. CDR3 in amino acids: CASSYLRWTGELFF. CDR3 nucleotides: TGTGCCAGCAGTTACCTTCGTTGGACCGGGGAGCTGTTTTTT.

V and J are TRBV3-1 and TRBJ1-4; tentatively, D is TRBD1 (6 bases). The V gene's germline CDR1 is LGHDT and CDR2 YNNKEL (reference sequence). The CDR3 is 17 residues long. Deletions cut 0 bases from V and 8 bases from J, with 19 bases between. CDR3 in DNA: TGTGCCAGCAGCCAAGAAACGTCGGGGGGCGACGGAGAAAAACTGTTTTTT. Translation gives CASSQETSGGDGEKLFF.

This chain uses TRBV7-9 with TRBJ2-1; 9 positions match TRBD1. This CDR3 has 16 residues. Trimming removed 2 bases from V and 4 bases from J; junction bases left unmatched: 6. Per the germline V gene, CDR1 is SEHNR and CDR2 is FQNEAQ (reference sequence). DNA for the CDR3: TGTGCCAGCAGCTTATTCGGGACAGGGAATTACAATGAGCAGTTCTTC. It yields the protein CASSLFGTGNYNEQFF.

J is TRBJ1-2 and V is TRBV9; D uncertain. Trimming pared 4 bases from V and 0 bases from J, leaving 13 bases between. In germline, CDR1 is SGDLS, CDR2 YYNGEE. The CDR3 is made up of 15 amino acids. The chain's CDR3 is CASSFRLDANYGYTF. CDR3 DNA: TGTGCCAGCAGCTTTAGACTGGACGCTAACTATGGCTACACCTTC.

With respect to this clonotype: The germline gene is not matched at one end of the junction; a read error may be the cause. This rearrangement joins TRBV7-3 to TRBJ2-1; 9 bases map to TRBD1. This CDR3 region has 11 residues. Germline loops: CDR1 SGHTA, CDR2 FQGTGA. The CDR3: CASSSGQGLYF. In DNA form, the CDR3 reads TGTGCCAGCAGCTCCGGACAGGGGTTGTACTTC.

The chain joins TRBV4-3 to TRBJ2-5; D is unresolved. Trimming cost V 4 bases and J 0 bases, with 9 bases left between them. Germline V gives CDR1 LGHNA, CDR2 YSLEER. The CDR3 runs to 14 residues. CDR3: CASSPRVYQETQYF. CDR3 in DNA: TGCGCCAGCAGCCCACGGGTCTACCAAGAGACCCAGTACTTC.

J is TRBJ2-3 and V is TRBV19, with 12 nucleotides matching TRBD2. CDR1 and CDR2 from the germline V gene are LNHDA and SQIVND (reference sequence). The CDR3 is 15 amino acids. V lost 8 bases and J lost 6; bases outside the gene matches: 9. The CDR3 region is CASRPTSGGRDTQYF. The CDR3 region has the DNA TGTGCCAGTCGGCCGACTAGCGGGGGAAGGGATACGCAGTATTTT.

The CDR3 DNA sequence: TGTGCCAGCACCGAGGACTTGCGGGGCCACGAGCAGTACTTC. This encodes CASTEDLRGHEQYF. V is TRBV6-2 or TRBV6-3 and J is TRBJ2-7, with D possibly being TRBD2 (6 bases). V dropped 7 bases and J dropped 5 bases, with 18 bases sitting between them. CDR1 is MNHEY, CDR2 SVGEGT, per germline. The CDR3 spans 14 residues.

The J gene is TRBJ2-1, the V gene TRBV7-9, with D hard to call. Germline-derived CDR1 and CDR2 are SEHNR and FQNEAQ (reference sequence). The length of the CDR3 is 14 residues. Trimming took off 3 bases at V and 7 bases at J, with 13 bases between the two ends. The CDR3 bases are TGTGCCAGCAGCTTCATTTTTCCGAGGAATGAGCAGTTCTTC. It specifies CASSFIFPRNEQFF.

The chain joins TRBV30 to TRBJ1-2; D is undetermined. This CDR3 contains 14 residues. Trimming removed 0 bases from V and 8 bases from J, with 16 bases in between. Germline V gives CDR1 GTSNPN, CDR2 SVGIG (reference sequence). The CDR3 DNA reads as TGTGCCTGGAGTGTACTCGGTCTTGATGGCGGCTACACCTTC. Translating gives CAWSVLGLDGGYTF.

The chain couples TRBV3-1 to TRBJ2-7, with D possibly being TRBD2 (6 bases). The CDR3 length is 13 residues. The V end lost 1 base, the J end lost 6 bases, and 10 bases lay between the germline ends. Germline V gives CDR1 LGHDT, CDR2 YNNKEL (reference sequence). The CDR3: CASSQGRLGEQYF. Here the CDR3 DNA reads TGTGCCAGCAGCCAAGGTAGACTAGGCGAGCAGTACTTC.

The chain links TRBV2 to TRBJ2-1; no firm D call. Germline CDR1 reads SNHLY; CDR2 reads FYNNEI. The ends were cut back, 7 bases at V and 7 bases at J, with 17 bases in the middle. This CDR3 has 14 residues. The CDR3 sequence is CASMVELLANEQFF. The CDR3 region has the DNA TGTGCCAGCATGGTGGAACTATTGGCGAATGAGCAGTTCTTC.

This chain links TRBV20-1 with TRBJ2-1, with 9 bases fitting TRBD1. V lost 4 bases to trimming and J lost 2 bases; unmatched junction nucleotides: 6. The germline V gene encodes CDR1 DFQATT and CDR2 SNEGSKA (reference sequence). There are 15 residues in the CDR3. In DNA form, the CDR3 reads TGCAGTGCTACCCCGACAGGGGGTACCTACAATGAGCAGTTCTTC. It encodes CSATPTGGTYNEQFF.

V usage is TRBV24-1 and J usage is TRBJ2-1; D may correspond to TRBD1 or TRBD2 (5 bases each). The CDR3 runs 13 residues. Germline V gene lookup returns CDR1 KGHDR and CDR2 SFDVKD. The V gene lost 5 bases and the J gene lost 10 bases, with 14 bases spanning the gap. The chain's CDR3 is CATSARGDGEQFF. The CDR3 DNA follows: TGTGCCACCAGTGCCCGAGGGGATGGGGAGCAGTTCTTC.

The CDR3: CASSPGTVHGYTF. The CDR3 DNA follows: TGTGCCAGCAGCCCCGGGACGGTGCATGGCTACACCTTC. The chain is built from TRBV28 and TRBJ1-2; a possible D gene is TRBD1 (5 bases). The CDR3 totals 13 residues. In germline, CDR1 is MDHEN, CDR2 SYDVKM. The V end was cut by 6 bases, the J end by 6 bases, with 14 bases between.

The V call is TRBV30, the J call TRBJ2-5; D is unresolved. Per the germline V gene, CDR1 is GTSNPN and CDR2 is SVGIG (reference sequence). V lost 3 bases and J 5 bases, leaving 13 bases between the germline ends. There are 13 residues in the CDR3. For the CDR3, the DNA is TGTGCCTGGAGCCCCCCCGACCGGGAGACCCAGTACTTC. Protein sequence: CAWSPPDRETQYF.